This TCR beta chain was identified in a study of T-cell memory formation after mild COVID-19. Study-level points and caveats: Some SARS-CoV-2-responding clones were already detected in memory before infection. CM and EM subsets held most contracting CD4+ clones; EMRA held CD8+ ones.

MiXCR, applied by TCRdb to the 5' RACE reads, yields one record per CDR3 protein. The repertoire has about 180,000 distinct CDR3 sequences, roughly 20% of them found once; the top ten carry roughly 3.7%. The V end lost 4 bases, the J end lost 6 bases, and 20 bases lay between the germline ends. CDR1 is SGHAT, CDR2 FQDESV, per germline (reference sequence). The CDR3 is 16 amino acids. Only one count was recorded for this clonotype. Its antigen is unknown. Input material: PBMCs or a T cell subset sorted from them (not recorded which). The sequence derives from a man aged 18 to 29 who had mild COVID-19 (a few samples of this study predate the infection). Cell type and time point are not known. The chain uses TRBV11-1 and TRBJ2-3; D ambiguous. The CDR3: CASSSTATRRPDTQYF. CDR3 in DNA: TGTGCCAGCAGCTCGACCGCTACCAGGCGCCCGGATACGCAGTATTTT. The full variable domain, rest sourced from reference TRBV11-1 and TRBJ2-3, is EAEVAQSPRYKITEKSQAVAFWCDPISGHATLYWYRQILGQGPELLVQFQDESVVDDSQLPKDRFSAERLKGVDSTLKIQPAELGDSAMYLCASSSTATRRPDTQYFGPGTRLTVL.